A single sample is the source of the 18 T cell receptor beta chains below, sequenced in a study of naive and memory T cell subsets. An equimolar mix of two oligonucleotides served as the beta constant-region primer for TRBC1 and TRBC2. TCRdb re-derived calls from the UMI-ligation and nested PCR reads in MiXCR, one entry per CDR3 protein. In the table there are about 80,000 distinct CDR3 sequences, under 15% of which are singletons. Sequencing was carried out using central memory CD4+ T cells from blood. These receptors came from a human donor in good health.

In its sample, this clonotype was seen a few times. This chain joins TRBV15 and TRBJ2-3; unclear D gene. V lost 0 bases and J lost 11, with 6 bases in between. Per the germline V gene, CDR1 is LNHNV and CDR2 is YYDKDF (reference sequence). The length of the CDR3 is 11 residues. The CDR3 DNA is TGTGCCACCAGCAGAGATGGTAGGCAGTATTTT. Its translation: CATSRDGRQYF.

Here the CDR3 reads CASSPRTGGSTGELFF. CDR3 in DNA: TGCGCCAGCAGCCCCCGGACAGGGGGGAGCACCGGGGAGCTGTTTTTT. The chain recombines TRBV4-1 with TRBJ2-2, with 10 bases matching TRBD1. CDR3 length: 16 amino acids. The germline gives CDR1 MGHRA, CDR2 YSYEKL. V shed 4 bases, J shed 4 bases, and the junction held 6 bases outside the gene matches.

This clonotype was observed a few times. The genes are TRBV28 and TRBJ2-3, with D perhaps TRBD1 (5 bases). The ends were cut back, 0 bases at V and 0 bases at J, with 10 bases in the middle. The CDR3 is 16 amino acids. In germline, CDR1 is MDHEN, CDR2 SYDVKM. The CDR3 DNA is TGTGCCAGCAGTTTATGGAGACAGTGTAGCACAGATACGCAGTATTTT. Its protein is CASSLWRQCSTDTQYF.

This chain joins TRBV5-4 and TRBJ1-6; no reliable D call. Germline V CDR1 and CDR2: SGHNT, YYREEE (reference sequence). The length of the CDR3 is 15 residues. The ends were cut back, 0 bases at V and 10 bases at J, with 14 bases in the middle. The DNA for the CDR3 is TGTGCCAGCAGCTTGGACGCGGGGATGCGCTCACCCCTCCACTTT. This translates into CASSLDAGMRSPLHF.

This clonotype has just a few counts. The rearrangement joins TRBV7-2 to TRBJ2-1; 10 nucleotides agree with TRBD2. Germline V gene data show CDR1 as SGHTA and CDR2 as FQGNSA. Trimming removed 4 bases from V and 0 bases from J; junction bases left unmatched: 6. The CDR3 consists of 17 residues. Written as DNA, the CDR3 is TGTGCCAGCAGCTCTATACTAGCGGGGAGCTCCTACAATGAGCAGTTCTTC. Protein sequence: CASSSILAGSSYNEQFF.

V gene TRBV7-2 combines with J gene TRBJ2-3; TRBD2 might be the D (6 bases). The germline CDR1 and CDR2 sequences are SGHTA and FQGNSA. This CDR3 comprises 14 residues. V lost 5 bases to trimming and J lost 2 bases, with 11 bases between them. The CDR3 DNA follows: TGTGCCAGCAGCCCAGGGACTCCCACAGATACGCAGTATTTT. Protein product: CASSPGTPTDTQYF.

The genes are TRBV5-8 and TRBJ2-7; 7 bases fit TRBD1. The J segment lost 6 bases and the V segment lost 4 bases, leaving 7 bases of the junction unmatched. The CDR3 is made up of 13 amino acids. Germline-derived CDR1 and CDR2 are SGHTS and YDEGEE. CDR3 DNA sequence: TGTGCCAGCAGCAGGGGGCCGCGGCGCGAGCAGTACTTC. Translation gives CASSRGPRREQYF.

This chain connects TRBV5-4 to TRBJ1-5, with 8 bases lining up with TRBD1. With V trimmed by 0 bases and J by 8 bases, 4 bases remained unmatched. The CDR3 length is 14 residues. CDR1 and CDR2 (germline): SGHNT, YYREEE (reference sequence). The CDR3 coding sequence is TGTGCCAGCAGCTTGGGGACAGGGTCGGAGCCCCAGCATTTT. Encoded protein: CASSLGTGSEPQHF.

This clonotype was counted ten times or more. The chain employs TRBV5-8 and TRBJ2-4, with D hard to call. V dropped 0 bases and J dropped 0 bases, with 10 bases sitting between them. This CDR3 region has 16 residues. CDR1 SGHTS and CDR2 YDEGEE come from the germline V gene. CDR3 DNA: TGTGCCAGCAGCTTGGCTCGAGACCTAGCCAAAAACATTCAGTACTTC. Its protein product is CASSLARDLAKNIQYF. The full variable domain, completed using reference TRBV5-8 and TRBJ2-4, is EAGVTQSPTHLIKTRGQQATLRCSPISGHTSVYWYQQALGLGLQFLLWYDEGEERNRGNFPPRFSGRQFPNYSSELNVNALELEDSALYLCASSLARDLAKNIQYFGAGTRLSVL.

J is TRBJ2-7 and V is TRBV12-3 or TRBV12-4; 9 positions match TRBD1. The CDR3 loop spans 15 amino acids. Trimming at V came to 5 bases and at J to 12 bases, leaving 17 bases not matched to a gene. CDR3 protein: CASSQRPGQGLSLYF. The CDR3 nucleotides read TGTGCCAGCAGTCAACGTCCGGGACAGGGTCTCTCGCTGTACTTC.

This chain connects TRBV29-1 to TRBJ2-7; maybe TRBD1 (6 bases). The ends were cut back, 6 bases at V and 6 bases at J, with 15 bases in the middle. The germline V gene has CDR1 SQVTM and CDR2 ANQGSEA. CDR3 size: 12 residues. DNA for the CDR3: TGCAGCGTGGGACATATGGGTCCCGAGCAGTACTTC. Its protein is CSVGHMGPEQYF.

This clonotype was observed at least ten times. The chain employs TRBV27 and TRBJ2-5; 10 bases are a match to TRBD2. Trimming took 6 bases from V and 5 from J; bases not matched to a gene: 15. The CDR3 runs to 17 residues. From germline, CDR1 is MNHEY and CDR2 SMNVEV (reference sequence). For the CDR3, the DNA is TGTGCCAGCAGGGGGGTGGCTAGCGGGAGTTTGGCGGAGACCCAGTACTTC. Translated, it gives CASRGVASGSLAETQYF.

This clonotype was picked up a small number of times. The J gene is TRBJ1-1, the V gene TRBV6-5; D gene uncertain. There are 13 residues in the CDR3. Germline lookup yields CDR1 MNHEY and CDR2 SVGAGI. Trimming pared 5 bases from V and 10 bases from J, leaving 17 bases between. The CDR3 region is CASSPSGRGLAFF. The CDR3 nucleotides read TGTGCCAGCAGTCCTTCCGGGCGGGGATTAGCTTTCTTT.

The J gene is TRBJ2-7, the V gene TRBV6-5; the D gene is possibly TRBD2 (6 bases). The CDR3 length is 12 residues. Trimming left V 7 bases short and J 7 bases short, with 14 bases between. Germline loops: CDR1 MNHEY, CDR2 SVGAGI. CDR3 DNA: TGTGCCAGCACAAGCTCCGGGGGTGAGCAGTACTTC. The encoded protein is CASTSSGGEQYF.

This clonotype was counted at least ten times. The chain combines TRBV29-1 with TRBJ2-5; 12 bases are shared with TRBD2. Trimming removed 7 bases from V and 4 bases from J; junction bases left unmatched: 10. The CDR3 length is 15 residues. Germline lookup yields CDR1 SQVTM and CDR2 ANQGSEA. Written as DNA, the CDR3 is TGCAGCGCGACTAGCGGGAGAGGCATTGGAGAGACCCAGTACTTC. This sequence encodes CSATSGRGIGETQYF.

This clonotype was counted only a few times. The chain uses TRBV25-1 and TRBJ2-1, with 9 nucleotides matching TRBD2. V dropped 5 bases and J dropped 6; count of bases not matched to a gene: 14. CDR1 is MGHDK and CDR2 is SYGVNS in the germline V gene. The CDR3 is 17 residues long. CDR3 coding DNA: TGTGCCAGCAGTCCGCCCGGGACTAGCAGGTTGGGCAATGAGCAGTTCTTC. This codes for CASSPPGTSRLGNEQFF.

This clonotype came up once. The chain uses TRBV29-1 and TRBJ1-1; 8 bases agree with TRBD1. V was clipped by 2 bases and J by 1 base; unmatched bases: 0. CDR1 is SQVTM, CDR2 ANQGSEA, per germline. The length of the CDR3 is 13 residues. CDR3 DNA sequence: TGCAGCGTTGAACAGGGGGCGAACACTGAAGCTTTCTTT. This translates into CSVEQGANTEAFF.

The sample holds a few counts of this clonotype. The chain has TRBV11-2 and TRBJ2-3, with 7 nucleotides matching TRBD1. The CDR3 is 15 amino acids. The V gene end was trimmed by 3 bases and the J gene end by 2 bases; junction bases not matched to a gene: 5. Germline V gene data show CDR1 as SGHAT and CDR2 as FQNNGV. CDR3 in amino acids: CASSLTGIITDTQYF. The CDR3 DNA is TGTGCCAGCAGCTTGACAGGGATCATCACAGATACGCAGTATTTT.